The 9 T cell receptor beta chains given below trace back to one sample, sequenced in a study of shared clonotypes between healthy human individuals. Terminally differentiated effector memory CD45RA+ cells were excluded by CCR7 positive selection of CD45RO-negative cells. Only in-frame clones appear in the TCRdb table, and some are missing; sequencing was by immunoSEQ multiplex PCR. The table has millions of clones, 90% to 95% seen once; the top ten hold around 1.7%. Sequenced material: naive CD8+ T cells from PBMCs. These receptors were collected from a man between 18 and 35 years old in good health. Some clones in this sample may be carry-over from other donors' samples.

The chain couples TRBV27 to TRBJ1-5, with a tentative D call TRBD1 (5 bases). The V end lost 2 bases, the J end lost 0 bases, and 11 bases lay between the germline ends. From germline, CDR1 is MNHEY and CDR2 SMNVEV (reference sequence). The CDR3 consists of 16 residues. CDR3 amino acids: CASSLLGEYSNQPQHF. The CDR3 DNA reads TGTGCCAGCAGTTTACTGGGGGAATATAGCAATCAGCCCCAGCATTTT.

The genes are TRBV7-6 and TRBJ2-1; 14 bases fit TRBD2. The V segment lost 3 bases and the J segment 6 bases; nucleotides outside the gene matches: 7. CDR1 and CDR2 (germline): SGHVS, FNYEAQ. The CDR3 is 17 amino acids. The CDR3 nucleotides read TGTGCCAGCAGCTTGGGACTAGCGGGAGTTGTAACCAATGAGCAGTTCTTC. This translates into CASSLGLAGVVTNEQFF.

The CDR3 coding sequence is TGTGCCAGCAGCGTAGGCGACACGGTCGGGTCTCGCCGCGAGCAGTTCTTC. Amino acids: CASSVGDTVGSRREQFF. The gene calls are TRBV9 and TRBJ2-1; D is uncertain. Germline CDR1 reads SGDLS; CDR2 reads YYNGEE. Trimming shortened V by 0 bases and J by 10 bases, and 23 bases separated the two germline ends. The CDR3 is 17 residues long.

This chain connects TRBV10-3 to TRBJ2-2; tentatively, D is TRBD2 (5 bases). The V end lost 9 bases, the J end lost 3 bases, and 17 bases lay between the germline ends. The CDR3 length is 15 residues. From germline, CDR1 is ENHRY and CDR2 SYGVKD. The CDR3 DNA sequence: TGTGCCATAACCGTCCGAAGCGGCGACACCGGGGAGCTGTTTTTT. Translating gives CAITVRSGDTGELFF.

As to this clone: Other DNA variants within this sample encode the same CDR3. This chain joins TRBV5-1 and TRBJ1-1; no definite D call. The germline V and J ends were trimmed by 3 bases and 4 bases, with 4 bases remaining between them. The CDR3 spans 11 residues. From germline, CDR1 is SGHRS and CDR2 YFSETQ. DNA of the CDR3: TGCGCCAGCAGCTGGGGCACTGAAGCTTTCTTT. It translates to CASSWGTEAFF.

The chain joins TRBV28 to TRBJ2-2; D is possibly TRBD1 (5 bases). The V end was cut by 3 bases, the J end by 5 bases, with 10 bases between. Germline V gene data show CDR1 as MDHEN and CDR2 as SYDVKM. The CDR3 extends over 14 amino acids. Written as DNA, the CDR3 is TGTGCCAGCAGTTTGGGGCCGAGGACCGGGGAGCTGTTTTTT. It encodes CASSLGPRTGELFF.

J is TRBJ1-5 and V is TRBV2; D gene ambiguous. Germline V gene lookup returns CDR1 SNHLY and CDR2 FYNNEI. The germline V and J ends were trimmed by 8 bases and 0 bases, with 11 bases remaining between them. This CDR3 comprises 14 residues. The CDR3 spells CASLPSNSNQPQHF. CDR3 bases: TGTGCCAGCCTGCCTTCTAATAGCAATCAGCCCCAGCATTTT.

The V call is TRBV29-1, the J call TRBJ1-2, with a possible D match to TRBD1 (6 bases). The V and J ends lost 6 bases and 6 bases respectively, with 20 bases between them. Germline V gene data show CDR1 as SQVTM and CDR2 as ANQGSEA. This CDR3 comprises 14 residues. CDR3 in DNA: TGCAGCGTCGTCGGACAGACTCTTTATGATGGCTACACCTTC. Translated, it gives CSVVGQTLYDGYTF.

The chain couples TRBV19 to TRBJ2-1, with 8 bases lining up with TRBD2. Germline lookup yields CDR1 LNHDA and CDR2 SQIVND (reference sequence). The CDR3 extends over 12 amino acids. The junction had 5 bases not matched to a gene; V was cut back by 6 bases and J by 10 bases. The CDR3: CASRRSGTEQFF. DNA for the CDR3: TGTGCCAGTAGACGTAGCGGGACCGAGCAGTTCTTC.